This T cell receptor (beta chain) was sequenced for a study of blood T cell repertoires in COVID-19. Germline CDR1 SGHTA, CDR2 FQGNSA. CDR3 length equals 15 residues. Trimming pared 5 bases from V and 1 base from J, leaving 11 bases between. Clones were read by immunoSEQ multiplex PCR, and TCRdb kept only the in-frame ones, dropping some. The sample lists 270,000 or so clones; approximately 90% were seen once. This chain joins TRBV7-2 and TRBJ2-2; the D gene is possibly TRBD1 (5 bases). The sequence was collected from a woman between 35 and 50 years old with acute COVID-19. Material: PBMCs or T cells enriched from blood (not recorded which). The CDR3 protein is CASSGRGRNTGELFF. The CDR3 DNA reads TGTGCCAGCAGCGGTAGGGGCCGGAACACCGGGGAGCTGTTTTTT.